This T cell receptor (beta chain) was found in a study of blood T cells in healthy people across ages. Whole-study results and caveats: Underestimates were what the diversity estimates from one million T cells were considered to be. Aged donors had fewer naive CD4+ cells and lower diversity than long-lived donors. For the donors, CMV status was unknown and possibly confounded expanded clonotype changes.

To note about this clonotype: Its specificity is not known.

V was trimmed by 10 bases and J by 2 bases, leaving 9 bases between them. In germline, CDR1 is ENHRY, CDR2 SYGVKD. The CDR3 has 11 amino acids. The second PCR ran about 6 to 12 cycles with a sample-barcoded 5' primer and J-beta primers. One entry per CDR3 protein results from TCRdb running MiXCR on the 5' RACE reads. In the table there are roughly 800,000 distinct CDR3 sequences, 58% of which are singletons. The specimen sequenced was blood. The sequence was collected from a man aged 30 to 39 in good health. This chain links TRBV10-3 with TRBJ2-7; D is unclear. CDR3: CATRVTYEQYF. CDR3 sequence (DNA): TGTGCCACTAGGGTTACCTACGAGCAGTACTTC.